A single sample is the source of the 10 T cell receptor beta chains below, sequenced in a study of CD8+ T cells in alopecia areata. RNA, once extracted, was reverse transcribed into cDNA for use as the sequencing template. Using immunoSEQ multiplex PCR, the repertoire was profiled, and TCRdb retains in-frame clones only, with some absent. Altogether over 200,000 clones are present, around 62% being singletons, with the ten largest covering just over 0.45%. The source was CD4+ T cells sorted from blood, collected at week 0. These receptors came from a human donor with alopecia areata.

In regard to this clone: Other nucleotide sequences in the sample specify the same CDR3. The rearrangement uses TRBV18 and TRBJ1-1; tentative D call: TRBD1 (6 bases). V was trimmed by 4 bases and J by 1 base, leaving 10 bases between them. CDR1 is KGHSH and CDR2 is LQKENI in the germline V gene. The CDR3 consists of 14 residues. CDR3 protein: CASSLRTENTEAFF. The CDR3 region has the DNA TGTGCCAGCTCACTTAGGACAGAGAACACTGAAGCTTTCTTT.

The chain employs TRBV5-4 and TRBJ1-2; D is unresolved. V was clipped by 1 base and J by 6 bases, with 10 bases between them. The CDR3 spans 13 residues. The germline gives CDR1 SGHNT, CDR2 YYREEE (reference sequence). The CDR3 nucleotides read TGTGCCAGCAGCTTGTCTCGGCGGGATGGCTACACCTTC. Residues: CASSLSRRDGYTF.

This clone showed up just a few times. This chain uses TRBV19 with TRBJ1-1; no clear D gene. Germline CDR1 reads LNHDA; CDR2 reads SQIVND (reference sequence). The CDR3 is made up of 12 amino acids. V was clipped by 4 bases and J by 7 bases, with 10 bases between them. The CDR3 region has the DNA TGTGCCAGTAGTAGGTTGTTGGGTGAAGCTTTCTTT. Protein sequence: CASSRLLGEAFF.

The chain joins TRBV30 to TRBJ2-1; TRBD2 matches 10 bases. V lost 1 base, J lost 5 bases, and 5 bases stayed unmatched. Germline V gene sequence: CDR1 GTSNPN, CDR2 SVGIG (reference sequence). The CDR3 runs to 15 residues. The CDR3 region has the DNA TGTGCCTGGAGTGAAGGGACTAGCGCGCACAATGAGCAGTTCTTC. It translates to CAWSEGTSAHNEQFF.

This clone was found once. V gene TRBV5-1 combines with J gene TRBJ1-6, with D unclear. Per the germline V gene, CDR1 is SGHRS and CDR2 is YFSETQ. V lost 3 bases, J lost 5 bases, and 9 bases lay in between. The CDR3 totals 14 residues. This chain's CDR3 is CASSSRQDNSPLHF. The CDR3 DNA follows: TGCGCCAGCAGCTCAAGACAAGATAATTCACCCCTCCACTTT.

This CDR3 reads CASSQVQVGANTEAFF. The DNA of the CDR3 is TGCGCCAGCAGCCAGGTACAGGTCGGGGCGAACACTGAAGCTTTCTTT. The chain carries TRBV4-1 and TRBJ1-1, with D perhaps matching TRBD1 (5 bases). V shed 3 bases and J shed 1 base, with 15 bases lying between them. The germline gives CDR1 MGHRA, CDR2 YSYEKL. CDR3 size: 16 residues.

This clone turned up a few times. V usage is TRBV9 and J usage is TRBJ2-5; D is possibly TRBD1 (6 bases). The J call may be faulty, since TRBJ2-7 better matches the DNA end. The CDR3 runs to 16 residues. Germline V gene sequence: CDR1 SGDLS, CDR2 YYNGEE. The CDR3 is CASSVYRDQGNYEQYF. The DNA for the CDR3 is TGTGCCAGCAGCGTATACCGGGACCAGGGGAACTACGAGCAGTACTTC.

This clone appeared a few times. The CDR3, as DNA: TGTGCCAGCTCACCACTCCTCGGGGCGGAGGAGTCTGAAGCTTTCTTT. It is translated as CASSPLLGAEESEAFF. The gene calls are TRBV18 and TRBJ1-1; TRBD1 is a possible D gene (5 bases). Germline V gives CDR1 KGHSH, CDR2 LQKENI. The CDR3 consists of 16 residues. Trimming removed 1 base from V and 6 bases from J, with 18 bases in between.

The rearrangement links TRBV2 to TRBJ2-7; perhaps TRBD2 as D (6 bases). Germline V lookup: CDR1 SNHLY, CDR2 FYNNEI. The CDR3 has 15 residues. Trimming took off 4 bases at V and 1 base at J, with 14 bases between the two ends. CDR3 coding DNA: TGTGCCAGCAGTGTGGGGTCAGGGAGGTCCTACGAGCAGTACTTC. Protein: CASSVGSGRSYEQYF. The full variable domain, completed using reference TRBV2 and TRBJ2-7, is EPEVTQTPSHQVTQMGQEVILRCVPISNHLYFYWYRQILGQKVEFLVSFYNNEISEKSEIFDDQFSVERPDGSNFTLKIRSTKLEDSAMYFCASSVGSGRSYEQYFGPGTRLTVT.

This clone was observed a few times. The chain uses TRBV5-1 and TRBJ1-1, with a tentative D call TRBD1 (6 bases). The CDR3 has 14 residues. V lost 4 bases and J lost 7, with 17 bases in between. Germline CDR1 reads SGHRS; CDR2 reads YFSETQ. CDR3: CASSGGQSVVEAFF. CDR3 nucleotides: TGCGCCAGCAGCGGAGGACAGAGTGTTGTTGAAGCTTTCTTT.